Listed here are 10 T cell receptor beta chains from one sample, sequenced in a study of spatial heterogeneity in lung cancer. The time point denotes: sample taken at primary tumor resection. Findings of the study overall: Higher tumor mutation counts went along with higher counts of expanded intratumoral alpha and beta TCRs.

No antigen is known for these receptors. MiXCR, applied by TCRdb to the 5' RACE reads, yields one record per CDR3 protein. The sample records 10,000 to 15,000 distinct CDR3 sequences, about 6.3% being singletons. The input for sequencing was lung tumor tissue, taken at surgery. These receptors originate from a female donor with early-stage non-small cell lung cancer.

This clonotype was seen at least ten times. The chain combines TRBV4-2 with TRBJ1-4; 7 bases fit TRBD1. This CDR3 comprises 15 residues. V lost 4 bases and J lost 4; bases outside the gene matches: 6. Germline V lookup: CDR1 LGHNA, CDR2 YNFKEQ. The CDR3 nucleotides read TGTGCCAGCAGCCGTACGGGACAGAGTAATGAAAAACTGTTTTTT. Translation gives CASSRTGQSNEKLFF.

This clonotype was detected ten times or more. The chain couples TRBV4-3 to TRBJ1-3; 9 bases are a match to TRBD1. The CDR3 runs to 15 residues. Germline loops: CDR1 LGHNA, CDR2 YSLEER. Losses at the gene ends were 3 bases for V and 3 bases for J; bases not matched to a gene: 3. The CDR3 loop reads CASSQVDRGGNTIYF. CDR3 nucleotide sequence: TGCGCCAGCAGCCAGGTGGACAGGGGTGGAAACACCATATATTTT.

This clonotype appeared many times. This chain joins TRBV5-1 and TRBJ2-3, with TRBD1 identical over 9 bases. Trimming cost V 4 bases and J 5 bases; bases outside gene matches: 5. Per germline, CDR1 SGHRS and CDR2 YFSETQ. The CDR3 totals 14 residues. CDR3 DNA: TGCGCCAGCAGCAACGACAGGGGGGGAGATACGCAGTATTTT. This encodes CASSNDRGGDTQYF.

Ten or more counts support this clonotype. The gene calls are TRBV30 and TRBJ2-6; D is uncertain. The CDR3 is made up of 14 amino acids. From germline, CDR1 is GTSNPN and CDR2 SVGIG (reference sequence). The V end lost 1 base, the J end lost 4 bases, and 8 bases lay between the germline ends. The DNA for the CDR3 is TGTGCCTGGAGTGACGGGTCCGGGGCCAACGTCCTGACTTTC. It codes for CAWSDGSGANVLTF.

This clonotype occurred many times. This chain connects TRBV7-7 to TRBJ2-5, with 9 positions matching TRBD2. The CDR3 is made up of 14 amino acids. Germline V gives CDR1 SSHAT, CDR2 FNYEAQ (reference sequence). With V trimmed by 2 bases and J by 4 bases, 2 bases remained unmatched. As DNA, the CDR3 is TGTGCCAGCAGCTTACAACTAGCGGGAGAGACCCAGTACTTC. Protein: CASSLQLAGETQYF. The whole variable domain, remainder taken from reference TRBV7-7 and TRBJ2-5, is GAGVSQSPRYKVTKRGQDVTLRCDPISSHATLYWYQQALGQGPEFLTYFNYEAQPDKSGLPSDRFSAERPEGSISTLTIQRTEQRDSAMYRCASSLQLAGETQYFGPGTRLLVL.

This clonotype was counted at least ten times. The chain employs TRBV7-2 and TRBJ2-5, with D tentatively TRBD2 (6 bases). The CDR3 consists of 13 residues. Germline V gene lookup returns CDR1 SGHTA and CDR2 FQGNSA. The V gene lost 7 bases and the J gene lost 3 bases, with 12 bases spanning the gap. The CDR3 loop reads CASTGGREETQYF. Written as DNA, the CDR3 is TGTGCCAGCACAGGAGGGCGGGAAGAGACCCAGTACTTC.

The gene calls are TRBV7-9 and TRBJ2-7; either TRBD1 or TRBD2 may fit D (5 bases each). Germline-derived CDR1 and CDR2 are SEHNR and FQNEAQ (reference sequence). The V and J ends lost 5 bases and 3 bases respectively, with 17 bases between them. This CDR3 comprises 15 residues. For the CDR3, the DNA is TGTGCCAGCAGCCGAACGGGACGAGTTAACTACGAGCAGTACTTC. This encodes CASSRTGRVNYEQYF.

Relative to its sample, this clonotype is medium-sized. The chain is built from TRBV7-2 and TRBJ2-1; 8 positions agree with TRBD1. This CDR3 contains 15 residues. Germline V lookup: CDR1 SGHTA, CDR2 FQGNSA. The V segment lost 3 bases and the J segment 2 bases; nucleotides outside the gene matches: 3. CDR3 sequence reads: CASSLMTGAYNEQFF. CDR3 nucleotides: TGTGCCAGCAGCTTGATGACAGGGGCCTACAATGAGCAGTTCTTC.

By share, this clonotype counts as medium-sized (0.01 to 0.1%). The chain uses TRBV19 and TRBJ2-3; D call uncertain. The CDR3 is made up of 13 amino acids. In germline, CDR1 is LNHDA, CDR2 SQIVND (reference sequence). V lost 5 bases and J lost 4, with 10 bases in between. Here the CDR3 DNA reads TGTGCCAGTAGTGTAACGTCTGCAGATACGCAGTATTTT. Translation gives CASSVTSADTQYF.

This clonotype was picked up many times. The V and J genes are TRBV7-2 and TRBJ2-7; no clear D gene. CDR3 length equals 13 residues. Germline V gene data show CDR1 as SGHTA and CDR2 as FQGNSA. Trimming pared 1 base from V and 7 bases from J, leaving 11 bases between. The CDR3 is CASSLVPGREQYF. CDR3 nucleotides: TGTGCCAGCAGCTTAGTTCCAGGCCGGGAGCAGTACTTC.